These 23 T cell receptor beta chains originate from one sample sequenced in a study of control samples from healthy donors and cancer patients. Assay: immunoSEQ multiplex PCR; the TCRdb copy retains only in-frame clones and omits some. The profile covers about 51,000 clones, with 85% to 90% appearing a single time and approximately 40% taken by the ten largest. Sequenced: PBMCs. The receptors shown here come from a man aged 50-60 years with head and neck cancer.

V gene TRBV7-8 combines with J gene TRBJ2-2, with TRBD2 as a possible D gene (5 bases). Germline values: CDR1 SGHVS, CDR2 FQNEAQ. The CDR3 length is 16 residues. V was cut by 5 bases and J by 1 base, with 14 bases left in between. The CDR3 reads CASSRQGLLNTGELFF. CDR3 DNA: TGTGCCAGCAGCCGCCAAGGACTGCTGAACACCGGGGAGCTGTTTTTT. The entire variable domain, with the rest obtained from reference TRBV7-8 and TRBJ2-2, is as follows: GAGVSQSPRYKVAKRGQDVALRCDPISGHVSLFWYQQALGQGPEFLTYFQNEAQLDKSGLPSDRFFAERPEGSVSTLKIQRTQQEDSAVYLCASSRQGLLNTGELFFGEGSRLTVL.

The gene calls are TRBV5-1 and TRBJ1-1; D remains ambiguous. Germline lookup yields CDR1 SGHRS and CDR2 YFSETQ. The CDR3 contains 15 residues. V was clipped by 0 bases and J by 3 bases, with 12 bases between them. CDR3 sequence (DNA): TGCGCCAGCAGCTTGGCTTGGCAAGGAGACACTGAAGCTTTCTTT. Translating gives CASSLAWQGDTEAFF.

The chain has TRBV10-3 and TRBJ1-2, with D possibly TRBD1 on 5 matching bases. Germline values: CDR1 ENHRY, CDR2 SYGVKD. Trimming pared 7 bases from V and 1 base from J, leaving 10 bases between. CDR3 size: 13 residues. The CDR3 bases are TGTGCCATCATGGGGGACTTTAACTATGGCTACACCTTC. The encoded protein is CAIMGDFNYGYTF.

The V gene is TRBV7-2, the J gene TRBJ2-7; TRBD2 might be the D (6 bases). CDR1 is SGHTA and CDR2 is FQGNSA in the germline V gene. V dropped 3 bases and J dropped 2 bases, with 11 bases sitting between them. The CDR3 extends over 14 amino acids. As DNA, the CDR3 is TGTGCCAGCAGCTTGGCTAGCGTGGCCTACGAGCAGTACTTC. Its protein is CASSLASVAYEQYF.

In this sample, this clone turned up once. The chain has TRBV14 and TRBJ2-7; D gene ambiguous. Between the trimmed V and J ends, which lost 1 base and 3 bases, there was a span of 7 bases. In germline, CDR1 is SGHDN, CDR2 FVKESK. This CDR3 region has 13 residues. The CDR3 nucleotides read TGTGCCAGCAGCCAAGTGTATGGCTACGAGCAGTACTTC. It translates to CASSQVYGYEQYF.

For the CDR3, the DNA is TGTGCCAGCAGTTTAGGGTCTCGGGTCACTGAAGCTTTCTTT. It is translated as CASSLGSRVTEAFF. The V call is TRBV28, the J call TRBJ1-1, with D uncertain. Looked up from germline, CDR1 is MDHEN and CDR2 is SYDVKM. Trimming took off 2 bases at V and 4 bases at J, with 11 bases between the two ends. The CDR3 consists of 14 residues.

J is TRBJ2-1 and V is TRBV5-5; 15 nucleotides line up with TRBD2. The V gene's germline CDR1 is SGHKS and CDR2 YYEKEE (reference sequence). Trimming took 7 bases from V and 4 from J; bases not matched to a gene: 12. CDR3 length: 18 amino acids. CDR3 region: CASESKGTSGGLYNEQFF. CDR3 in DNA: TGTGCCAGCGAATCAAAAGGGACTAGCGGGGGGTTGTACAATGAGCAGTTCTTC.

The chain is built from TRBV5-6 and TRBJ2-5, with 9 bases lining up with TRBD1. The CDR3 length is 15 residues. V shed 5 bases and J 5 bases; nucleotides not matched to a gene: 10. From germline, CDR1 is SGHDT and CDR2 YYEEEE. CDR3 DNA: TGTGCCAGCAGGCTACAGGGGGCTACAGGGGAGACCCAGTACTTC. Its protein is CASRLQGATGETQYF.

The rearrangement uses TRBV28 and TRBJ1-5; TRBD1 aligns across 8 bases. The CDR3 runs 15 residues. Per germline, CDR1 MDHEN and CDR2 SYDVKM. J lost 0 bases, V lost 6 bases, and 4 bases had no gene match. CDR3 loop: CASRRQGYSNQPQHF. CDR3 nucleotide sequence: TGTGCCAGCAGGAGACAGGGGTATAGCAATCAGCCCCAGCATTTT.

The CDR3 sequence is CASSLAVGGGQPQHF. The CDR3 coding sequence is TGTGCCAGTAGTCTGGCTGTGGGCGGGGGTCAGCCCCAGCATTTT. The chain is built from TRBV19 and TRBJ1-5; weak D call: TRBD1 (5 bases). The CDR3 runs 15 residues. Trimming took 5 bases from V and 6 from J, leaving 17 bases between them. Germline V CDR1 and CDR2: LNHDA, SQIVND (reference sequence).

The chain recombines TRBV10-3 with TRBJ2-5, with TRBD1 identical over 9 bases. The germline V gene encodes CDR1 ENHRY and CDR2 SYGVKD. CDR3 length: 14 amino acids. J lost 5 bases, V lost 4 bases, and 5 bases had no gene match. The CDR3 DNA follows: TGTGCCATCAGTGGCAACAGGGGGCAGGAGACCCAGTACTTC. Protein sequence: CAISGNRGQETQYF.

Here the CDR3 DNA reads TGTGCCAGCAGCTTCGGCCGGGACAGGGAGCTGTTTTTT. As protein: CASSFGRDRELFF. The chain links TRBV7-3 to TRBJ2-2, with a tentative D call TRBD1 (6 bases). This CDR3 contains 13 residues. With 3 bases removed from V and 9 bases from J, the gap between germline ends came to 11 bases. Germline V CDR1 and CDR2: SGHTA, FQGTGA. Variable domain in full (rest from reference TRBV7-3 and TRBJ2-2): GAGVSQTPSNKVTEKGKYVELRCDPISGHTALYWYRQSLGQGPEFLIYFQGTGAADDSGLPNDRFFAVRPEGSVSTLKIQRTERGDSAVYLCASSFGRDRELFFGEGSRLTVL.

This chain links TRBV19 with TRBJ2-2, with D perhaps matching TRBD1 (5 bases). Germline V gene data show CDR1 as LNHDA and CDR2 as SQIVND (reference sequence). The CDR3 runs to 13 residues. V dropped 1 base and J dropped 6 bases, with 6 bases sitting between them. CDR3 residues: CASSIGGPGELFF. The CDR3 DNA reads TGTGCCAGTAGTATAGGGGGCCCCGGGGAGCTGTTTTTT.

This sequence joins TRBV7-8 and TRBJ2-4; TRBD2 matches 9 bases. V lost 0 bases to trimming and J lost 2 bases; unmatched junction nucleotides: 17. Germline V lookup: CDR1 SGHVS, CDR2 FQNEAQ. The CDR3 runs 21 residues. The CDR3 reads CASSLAPSGVGNLLSKNIQYF. CDR3 nucleotides: TGTGCCAGCAGCTTAGCGCCTAGCGGGGTGGGAAACCTACTATCCAAAAACATTCAGTACTTC.

This chain joins TRBV7-2 and TRBJ1-1; possibly TRBD1 for D (5 bases). V shed 5 bases and J shed 4 bases, with 11 bases lying between them. Germline V lookup: CDR1 SGHTA, CDR2 FQGNSA. The CDR3 runs to 13 residues. The CDR3 DNA reads TGTGCCAGCAGCCGGGGCGGGACCACTGAAGCTTTCTTT. Protein sequence: CASSRGGTTEAFF.

Only one count was recorded for this clone. The V call is TRBV6-5, the J call TRBJ2-7, with TRBD1 matching over 7 bases. V lost 10 bases and J lost 3; bases outside the gene matches: 12. The CDR3 has 14 residues. The germline gives CDR1 MNHEY, CDR2 SVGAGI. The chain's CDR3 is CATLNTAGGYEQYF. The CDR3 DNA follows: TGTGCCACACTCAATACGGCAGGGGGCTACGAGCAGTACTTC.

The chain has TRBV15 and TRBJ1-1; no reliable D call. This CDR3 has 17 amino acids. V gave up 0 bases and J gave up 5 bases, with 19 bases separating them. The germline V gene has CDR1 LNHNV and CDR2 YYDKDF (reference sequence). CDR3 DNA sequence: TGTGCCACCAGCAGAGATCTACGAAGTCCCGGGCGGACTGAAGCTTTCTTT. Residues: CATSRDLRSPGRTEAFF.

This chain uses TRBV27 with TRBJ2-4, with 9 nucleotides matching TRBD1. Unmatched junction bases numbered 8, after V lost 5 bases and J lost 0 bases. Germline CDR1 is MNHEY and CDR2 is SMNVEV (reference sequence). CDR3 length: 17 amino acids. CDR3 DNA: TGTGCCAGCAGTCCCTGGACAGGGGATATAGCCAAAAACATTCAGTACTTC. The encoded protein is CASSPWTGDIAKNIQYF.

This clone was detected once. This chain connects TRBV7-9 to TRBJ2-5, with 11 bases matching TRBD2. This CDR3 region has 16 residues. Germline CDR1 and CDR2: SEHNR and FQNEAQ (reference sequence). V was clipped by 5 bases and J by 2 bases; unmatched bases: 7. DNA of the CDR3: TGTGCCAGCAGCCCGCAGGGACTAGCGGTACAAGAGACCCAGTACTTC. Protein sequence: CASSPQGLAVQETQYF.

The chain uses TRBV6-6 and TRBJ2-4, with a possible D match to TRBD1 (6 bases). There are 14 residues in the CDR3. V lost 4 bases to trimming and J lost 8 bases, with 15 bases between them. Germline CDR1 reads MNHNY; CDR2 reads SVGAGI (reference sequence). In nucleotides, the CDR3 is TGTGCCAGCAGTTCCTCCGACAGGTTATACATTCAGTACTTC. The encoded protein is CASSSSDRLYIQYF.

The table lists this clone with a count of one. The chain couples TRBV10-1 to TRBJ2-5, with D possibly being TRBD1 (6 bases). The CDR3 consists of 18 residues. Germline V gives CDR1 WNHNN, CDR2 SYGVQD (reference sequence). V lost 3 bases and J 0 bases, leaving 20 bases between the germline ends. This CDR3 is CASSDLLSGHQYQETQYF. Written as DNA, the CDR3 is TGCGCCAGCAGTGACCTTCTTTCGGGACATCAGTACCAAGAGACCCAGTACTTC.

This chain links TRBV2 with TRBJ1-1; 7 nucleotides align to TRBD1. Germline V CDR1 and CDR2: SNHLY, FYNNEI. The CDR3 sequence is 14 residues long. J lost 0 bases, V lost 8 bases, and 6 bases had no gene match. The CDR3 reads CASRGQSMNTEAFF. In DNA, the CDR3 is TGTGCCAGCCGGGGACAGTCTATGAACACTGAAGCTTTCTTT. Full variable domain (rest looked up from reference TRBV2 and TRBJ1-1): EPEVTQTPSHQVTQMGQEVILRCVPISNHLYFYWYRQILGQKVEFLVSFYNNEISEKSEIFDDQFSVERPDGSNFTLKIRSTKLEDSAMYFCASRGQSMNTEAFFGQGTRLTVV.

The count of this clone is one. This chain connects TRBV15 to TRBJ2-7; 7 bases line up with TRBD2. Germline V gene sequence: CDR1 LNHNV, CDR2 YYDKDF (reference sequence). V lost 8 bases, J lost 0 bases, and 7 bases stayed unmatched. This CDR3 is 14 amino acids long. In DNA, the CDR3 is TGTGCCACCTCGGGGGGAGGAACCTCCTACGAGCAGTACTTC. This codes for CATSGGGTSYEQYF. Drawing the rest from reference TRBV15 and TRBJ2-7, the complete variable domain is DAMVIQNPRYQVTQFGKPVTLSCSQTLNHNVMYWYQQKSSQAPKLLFHYYDKDFNNEADTPDNFQSRRPNTSFCFLDIRSPGLGDTAMYLCATSGGGTSYEQYFGPGTRLTVT.